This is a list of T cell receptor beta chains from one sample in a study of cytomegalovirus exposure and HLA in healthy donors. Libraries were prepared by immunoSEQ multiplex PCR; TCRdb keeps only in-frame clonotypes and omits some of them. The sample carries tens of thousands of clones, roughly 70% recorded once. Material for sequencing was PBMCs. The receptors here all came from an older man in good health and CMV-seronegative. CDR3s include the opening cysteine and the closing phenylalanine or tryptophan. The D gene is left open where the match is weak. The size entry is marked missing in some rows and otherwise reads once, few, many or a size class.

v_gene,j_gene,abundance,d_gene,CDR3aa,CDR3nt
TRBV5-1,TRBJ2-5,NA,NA,CASSLTTGETQYF,TGCGCCAGCAGTTTGACGACGGGAGAGACCCAGTACTTC
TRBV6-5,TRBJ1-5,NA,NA,CASSSYSNQPQHF,TGTGCCAGCAGTTCCTATAGCAATCAGCCCCAGCATTTT
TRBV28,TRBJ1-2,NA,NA,CASTLTGRGYGYTF,TGTGCCAGCACCCTAACAGGGAGGGGGTATGGCTACACCTTC
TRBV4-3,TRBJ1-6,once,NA,CASSQDRPSWGGVNSPLHF,TGCGCCAGCAGCCAAGATCGCCCAAGCTGGGGGGGCGTAAATTCACCCCTCCACTTT
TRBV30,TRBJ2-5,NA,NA,CAWTAGAQETQYF,TGTGCCTGGACGGCAGGGGCGCAAGAGACCCAGTACTTC
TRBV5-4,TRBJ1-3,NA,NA,CASSEGSGNTIYF,TGTGCCAGCAGCGAGGGCTCTGGAAACACCATATATTTT
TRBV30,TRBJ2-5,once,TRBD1,CAWSVGQGGETQYF,TGTGCCTGGAGTGTCGGACAGGGCGGGGAGACCCAGTACTTC
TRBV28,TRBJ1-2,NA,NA,CASSLSTGLNYGYTF,TGTGCCAGCAGTTTATCTACAGGGTTAAACTATGGCTACACCTTC
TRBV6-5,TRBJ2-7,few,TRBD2,CASSYGSSGGAYEQYF,TGTGCCAGCAGTTACGGGTCCTCGGGGGGGGCCTACGAGCAGTACTTC
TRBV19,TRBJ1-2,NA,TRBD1,CASSPNTGEGYTF,TGTGCCAGTAGCCCCAACACAGGGGAAGGCTACACCTTC
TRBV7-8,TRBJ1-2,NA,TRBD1,CASSGDRAVGYTF,TGTGCCAGCAGCGGGGACAGGGCGGTTGGCTACACCTTC
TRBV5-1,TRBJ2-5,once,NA,CASSLAAGDFGVETQYF,TGCGCCAGCAGCTTGGCCGCAGGGGATTTTGGGGTGGAGACCCAGTACTTC
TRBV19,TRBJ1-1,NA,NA,CASRNLKGVNTEAFF,TGTGCCAGTAGGAACCTCAAGGGGGTAAACACTGAAGCTTTCTTT
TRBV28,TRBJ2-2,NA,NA,CASSVRQEIPGELFF,TGTGCCAGCAGTGTTAGACAGGAGATACCGGGGGAGCTGTTTTTT
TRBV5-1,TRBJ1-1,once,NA,CASSFLDSNTEAFF,TGCGCCAGCAGCTTCCTAGACTCGAACACTGAAGCTTTCTTT